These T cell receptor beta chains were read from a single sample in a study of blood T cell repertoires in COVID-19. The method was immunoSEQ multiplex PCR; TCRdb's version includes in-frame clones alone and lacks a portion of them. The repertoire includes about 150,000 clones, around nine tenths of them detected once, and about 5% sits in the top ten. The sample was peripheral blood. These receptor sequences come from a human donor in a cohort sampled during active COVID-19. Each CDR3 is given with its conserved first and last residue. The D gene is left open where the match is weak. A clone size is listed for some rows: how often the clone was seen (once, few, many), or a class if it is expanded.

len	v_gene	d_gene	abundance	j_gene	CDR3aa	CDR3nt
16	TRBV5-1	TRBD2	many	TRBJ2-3	CASSLAVAGVVDTQYF	TGCGCCAGCAGCTTGGCGGTAGCGGGGGTGGTAGATACGCAGTATTTT
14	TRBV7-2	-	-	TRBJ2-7	CASSLRGAAYEQYF	TGTGCCAGCAGCTTACGGGGGGCCGCCTACGAGCAGTACTTC
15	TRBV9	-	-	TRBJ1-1	CASSGGLRMNTEAFF	TGTGCCAGCAGCGGGGGGCTGAGGATGAACACTGAAGCTTTCTTT
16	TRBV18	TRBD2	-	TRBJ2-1	CASSPRIRGVRNEQFF	TGTGCCAGCTCACCACGGATACGGGGGGTGAGAAATGAGCAGTTCTTC
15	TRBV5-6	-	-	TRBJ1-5	CASSLRQFSNQPQHF	TGTGCCAGCAGTTTGCGACAGTTTAGCAATCAGCCCCAGCATTTT
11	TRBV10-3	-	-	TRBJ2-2	CAATTSGELFF	TGTGCCGCCACTACGTCCGGGGAGCTGTTTTTT
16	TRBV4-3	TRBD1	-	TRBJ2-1	CASSQEPDREKNEQFF	TGCGCCAGCAGCCAGGAACCGGACAGGGAGAAAAATGAGCAGTTCTTC
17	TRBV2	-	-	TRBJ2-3	CASSEGDASGRRDTQYF	TGTGCCAGCAGTGAAGGTGATGCCAGCGGTCGGCGGGATACGCAGTATTTT
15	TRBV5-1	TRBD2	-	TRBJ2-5	CASTFQGEGTETQYF	TGCGCCAGCACGTTCCAAGGGGAGGGGACGGAGACCCAGTACTTC
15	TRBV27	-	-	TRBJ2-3	CASSSGGWSTDTQYF	TGTGCCAGCAGTTCCGGAGGATGGAGCACAGATACGCAGTATTTT
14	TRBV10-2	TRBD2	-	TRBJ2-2	CASSFAGGPRELFF	TGCGCCAGCAGTTTCGCGGGAGGGCCTAGGGAGCTGTTTTTT
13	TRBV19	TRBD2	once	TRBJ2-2	CASSIGGDGELFF	TGTGCCAGTAGTATTGGGGGGGACGGGGAGCTGTTTTTT
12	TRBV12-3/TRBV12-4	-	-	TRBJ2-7	CASSLGGGEQYF	TGTGCCAGCAGTCTAGGGGGGGGCGAGCAGTACTTC
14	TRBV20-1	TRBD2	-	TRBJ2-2	CSAGAGANTGELFF	TGCAGTGCTGGTGCGGGGGCGAACACCGGGGAGCTGTTTTTT
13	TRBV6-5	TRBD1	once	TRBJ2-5	CATQTGSVETQYF	TGTGCCACCCAGACAGGGAGCGTGGAGACCCAGTACTTC
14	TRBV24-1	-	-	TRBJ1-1	CATSDSEGVNEAFF	TGTGCCACCAGTGATTCTGAGGGAGTCAATGAAGCTTTCTTT
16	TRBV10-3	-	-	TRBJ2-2	CAIGISRGANTGELFF	TGTGCCATCGGAATAAGCAGGGGGGCGAACACCGGGGAGCTGTTTTTT
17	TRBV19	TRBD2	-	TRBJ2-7	CASRVGGSAGSAYEQYF	TGTGCCAGTAGGGTCGGCGGGAGTGCAGGTTCGGCCTACGAGCAGTACTTC
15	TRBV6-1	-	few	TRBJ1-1	CASSERRQRGTEAFF	TGTGCCAGCAGTGAACGACGGCAGCGAGGGACTGAAGCTTTCTTT
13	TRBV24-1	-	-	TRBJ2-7	CAISAGPTYEQYF	TGTGCCATTTCAGCGGGCCCGACCTACGAGCAGTACTTC
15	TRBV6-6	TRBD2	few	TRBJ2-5	CASRPAGGPQETQYF	TGTGCCAGCAGGCCAGCGGGAGGCCCCCAAGAGACCCAGTACTTC
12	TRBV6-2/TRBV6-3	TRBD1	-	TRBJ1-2	CASSYGTVGYTF	TGTGCCAGCAGTTATGGGACAGTCGGCTACACCTTC
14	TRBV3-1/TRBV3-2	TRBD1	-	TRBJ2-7	CASSLRQGSYEQYF	TGTGCCAGCAGCCTTCGACAGGGTTCGTACGAGCAGTACTTC
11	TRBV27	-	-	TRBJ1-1	CASRGGTEAFF	TGTGCCAGCAGGGGGGGTACTGAAGCTTTCTTT
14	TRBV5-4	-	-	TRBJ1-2	CASSFQGRTYGYTF	TGTGCCAGCAGCTTTCAGGGCAGAACTTATGGCTACACCTTC
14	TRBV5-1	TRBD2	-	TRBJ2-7	CASRGTSGPMEQYF	TGCGCCAGCAGAGGGACTAGCGGTCCTATGGAGCAGTACTTC
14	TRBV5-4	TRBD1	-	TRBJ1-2	CASSSGGSNYGYTF	TGTGCCAGCAGCTCAGGGGGCTCTAACTATGGCTACACCTTC
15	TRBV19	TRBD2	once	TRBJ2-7	CASSINLAGVNEQYF	TGTGCCAGTAGTATAAACCTAGCGGGAGTTAACGAGCAGTACTTC
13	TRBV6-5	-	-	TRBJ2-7	CASRQGITYEQYF	TGTGCCAGCAGGCAGGGGATTACATACGAGCAGTACTTC
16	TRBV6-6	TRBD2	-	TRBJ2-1	CASSHLSGSGYNEQFF	TGTGCCAGCAGTCACCTTAGCGGGAGTGGCTACAATGAGCAGTTCTTC
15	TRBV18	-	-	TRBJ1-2	CASSPQGEAKNGYTF	TGTGCCAGCTCACCACAAGGGGAGGCTAAGAATGGCTACACCTTC
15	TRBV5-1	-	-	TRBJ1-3	CASSLGATSGNTIYF	TGCGCCAGCAGCTTGGGGGCAACCTCTGGAAACACCATATATTTT
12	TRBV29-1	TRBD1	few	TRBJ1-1	CSVGDRVGEAFF	TGCAGCGTTGGGGACAGGGTAGGGGAAGCTTTCTTT
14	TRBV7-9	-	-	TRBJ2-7	CASSSAGETYEQYF	TGTGCCAGCAGCTCAGCCGGGGAAACCTACGAGCAGTACTTC
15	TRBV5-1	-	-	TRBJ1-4	CASSFLAATNEKLFF	TGCGCCAGCAGCTTCCTGGCAGCAACTAATGAAAAACTGTTTTTT
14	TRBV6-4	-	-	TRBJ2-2	CASRYTSFTGELFF	TGTGCCAGCAGATACACTAGTTTCACCGGGGAGCTGTTTTTT
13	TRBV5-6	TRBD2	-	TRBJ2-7	CASSSGGSDEQYF	TGTGCCAGCAGCTCTGGCGGGAGTGACGAGCAGTACTTC
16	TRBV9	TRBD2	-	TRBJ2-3	CASSVVPSGGADTQYF	TGTGCCAGCAGCGTAGTTCCTAGCGGGGGGGCAGATACGCAGTATTTT
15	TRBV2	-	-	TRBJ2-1	CASSDGGNLYNEQFF	TGTGCCAGCAGTGATGGGGGGAACCTCTACAATGAGCAGTTCTTC
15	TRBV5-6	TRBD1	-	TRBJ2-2	CASRIRDRVTGELFF	TGTGCCAGCAGGATCCGGGACAGGGTGACCGGGGAGCTGTTTTTT
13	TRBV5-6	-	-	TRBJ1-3	CASSLDRGNTIYF	TGTGCCAGCAGCTTGGACAGGGGAAACACCATATATTTT
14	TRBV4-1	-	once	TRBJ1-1	CASSQVGGETEAFF	TGCGCCAGCAGCCAAGTAGGGGGTGAGACTGAAGCTTTCTTT
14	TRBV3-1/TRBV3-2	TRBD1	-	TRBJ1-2	CASSQIQGAYGYTF	TGTGCCAGCAGCCAAATCCAGGGGGCGTATGGCTACACCTTC
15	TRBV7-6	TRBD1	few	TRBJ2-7	CASSLEGARSYEQYF	TGTGCCAGCAGCCTCGAGGGGGCTCGTTCCTACGAGCAGTACTTC
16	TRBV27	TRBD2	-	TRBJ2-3	CASSLYGGGLTDTQYF	TGTGCCAGCAGTTTATATGGGGGGGGTCTCACAGATACGCAGTATTTT
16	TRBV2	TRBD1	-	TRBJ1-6	CASRKGGGGIGSPLHF	TGTGCCAGCAGAAAAGGTGGAGGGGGCATAGGGTCACCCCTCCACTTT
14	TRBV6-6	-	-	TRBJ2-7	CASSLGQPTGEQYF	TGTGCCAGCAGTTTAGGACAGCCCACGGGCGAGCAGTACTTC
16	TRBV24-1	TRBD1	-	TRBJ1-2	CATSAGGGQGNYGYTF	TGTGCCACCAGTGCCGGGGGGGGACAGGGCAACTATGGCTACACCTTC
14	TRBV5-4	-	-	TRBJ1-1	CASRSQGGPTEAFF	TGTGCCAGCAGGTCACAGGGCGGACCCACTGAAGCTTTCTTT
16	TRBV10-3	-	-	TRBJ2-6	CAISESAGPGANVLTF	TGTGCCATCAGTGAGTCGGCGGGCCCTGGGGCCAACGTCCTGACTTTC
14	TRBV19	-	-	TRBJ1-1	CASSQIAANTEAFF	TGTGCCAGTAGCCAGATTGCGGCGAACACTGAAGCTTTCTTT
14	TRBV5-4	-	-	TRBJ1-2	CASSVQGVHYGYTF	TGTGCCAGCAGCGTACAGGGCGTTCACTATGGCTACACCTTC
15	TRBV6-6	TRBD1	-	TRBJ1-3	CASSSSDRAGNTIYF	TGTGCCAGCAGTTCCTCCGACAGGGCTGGAAACACCATATATTTT